This TCR beta chain stems from a study of T cells in Graves' hyperthyroidism and ophthalmopathy. Study observations and caveats: Ophthalmopathy and stable hyperthyroidism were told apart by a 13 V-J model. Within blood appeared most thyroid clonotypes that had expanded above 0.001. With a median lead of approximately 6 months before onset, the model predicted ophthalmopathy.

CDR3 size: 14 residues. V was pared by 4 bases and J by 5 bases, with 1 base of the junction left unmatched. CDR1 is LGHNA and CDR2 is YNFKEQ in the germline V gene. A word on this clonotype: The antigen is unknown.

Amplification yielded TCR beta CDR3 regions, with RNA transcripts as the source. Carried out on the TCR CDR3, a first-round RT-PCR used the HTBI primer set. Using its own MiXCR run on the multiplex PCR reads, TCRdb lists one record per CDR3 protein. The sample records more than 50,000 distinct CDR3 sequences, approximately 50% being singletons. V gene TRBV4-2 combines with J gene TRBJ2-3; 12 bases map to TRBD2. The sequencing sample was made of blood. The receptor comes from a woman aged 25 to 39 with Graves' ophthalmopathy. CDR3 region: CASSPGLAGDTQYF. The CDR3 DNA reads as TGTGCCAGCAGCCCGGGACTAGCGGGAGATACGCAGTATTTT.